A selection of T cell receptor beta chains follows, all from one sample in a study of T cell responses to AZD1222 COVID-19 vaccine. Produced via immunoSEQ multiplex PCR; TCRdb's table is partial and in-frame only. The sample yields around 140,000 clones, 89% seen once. Source: peripheral blood, taken on day 0 of AZD1222 vaccination. Receptors were obtained from an adult in good health. Each CDR3 is given with its conserved first and last residue. Fields, in order: J gene, D gene, V gene, clone size, CDR3 length, CDR3 protein, CDR3 DNA. The D gene is left open where the match is weak. The listing skips clone size in some rows; elsewhere it reads once, few, many or a size class.

TRBJ2-3 NA TRBV15 few 14 CATSRDLAGDTQYF TGTGCCACCAGCAGAGACCTAGCAGGAGATACGCAGTATTTT
TRBJ1-4 NA TRBV12-5 NA 14 CASGLRETNEKLFF TGTGCTAGTGGTTTGAGGGAGACTAATGAAAAACTGTTTTTT
TRBJ1-3 NA TRBV4-2 NA 16 CASSQEIGPSGNTIYF TGTGCCAGCAGCCAAGAGATAGGACCCTCTGGAAACACCATATATTTT
TRBJ1-1 NA TRBV5-1 NA 14 CASSIQGLNTEAFF TGCGCCAGCAGCATACAGGGACTGAACACTGAAGCTTTCTTT
TRBJ1-2 TRBD1 TRBV7-9 NA 14 CASSSGGTLYGYTF TGTGCCAGCAGCTCAGGGGGCACGCTCTATGGCTACACCTTC
TRBJ1-2 NA TRBV7-9 NA 15 CASSSDTGLRNGYTF TGTGCCAGCAGCTCGGACACAGGGTTGAGAAATGGCTACACCTTC
TRBJ1-2 NA TRBV28 NA 13 CASRRASFYGYTF TGTGCCAGCAGGCGAGCCAGCTTCTATGGCTACACCTTC
TRBJ1-1 NA TRBV5-6 NA 14 CASSLGGAGSEAFF TGTGCCAGCAGCTTAGGAGGCGCAGGGAGTGAAGCTTTCTTT
TRBJ1-6 NA TRBV6-5 NA 13 CASSSRRDSPLHF TGTGCCAGCAGTTCCCGACGGGATTCACCCCTCCACTTT
TRBJ1-1 NA TRBV3-1/TRBV3-2 NA 13 CASSLLRDTEAFF TGTGCCAGCAGCCTTTTAAGGGACACTGAAGCTTTCTTT
TRBJ1-5 NA TRBV4-1 NA 13 CASSLGQGQPQHF TGCGCCAGCAGCCTAGGGCAAGGTCAGCCCCAGCATTTT
TRBJ1-2 NA TRBV7-2 once 15 CASTPDDSPNYGYTF TGTGCCAGCACTCCTGACGACAGTCCTAACTATGGCTACACCTTC
TRBJ2-3 TRBD2 TRBV7-9 NA 13 CASSAGATDTQYF TGTGCCAGCTCAGCGGGGGCAACAGATACGCAGTATTTT
TRBJ2-2 NA TRBV30 NA 15 CAWSLPGLNTGELFF TGTGCCTGGAGTCTCCCGGGACTGAACACCGGGGAGCTGTTTTTT
TRBJ2-7 NA TRBV11-1 NA 14 CASSLAGGPYEQYF TGTGCCAGCAGCTTAGCGGGGGGGCCCTACGAGCAGTACTTC
TRBJ1-2 NA TRBV2 NA 18 CASSVSGGGATATYGYTF TGTGCCAGCAGTGTATCTGGTGGGGGGGCAACCGCAACTTACGGCTACACCTTC
TRBJ1-1 NA TRBV5-1 NA 14 CASSFGGGYTEAFF TGCGCCAGCAGCTTTGGCGGTGGTTACACTGAAGCTTTCTTT
TRBJ1-5 TRBD1 TRBV18 once 13 CASSPTGDQPQHF TGTGCCAGCTCACCTACAGGGGATCAGCCCCAGCATTTT
TRBJ1-2 NA TRBV4-1 NA 15 CASSQDQIPIYGYTF TGCGCCAGCAGCCAAGATCAGATACCGATTTATGGCTACACCTTC
TRBJ2-1 TRBD1 TRBV27 NA 19 CASSFRDRITLQTYNEQFF TGTGCCAGCAGTTTCAGGGACAGGATAACTCTACAAACCTACAATGAGCAGTTCTTC
TRBJ1-2 NA TRBV29-1 once 12 CSVEPGSYGYTF TGCAGCGTTGAACCGGGCTCCTATGGCTACACCTTC
TRBJ1-5 NA TRBV6-1 NA 15 CASSESAGGGQPQHF TGTGCCAGCAGTGAATCGGCGGGCGGAGGTCAGCCCCAGCATTTT